This T cell receptor beta chain was profiled in a study of OX40 agonist ivuxolimab in advanced cancers. In the study overall: Three patients responded partially, comprising one with hepatocellular carcinoma and two with cutaneous melanoma. Study outcomes and limitations: Relatively little clonal expansion, among the lowest observed, appeared in partial responders at 0.1-3.0 mg/kg. Undetermined was the antigen specificity of the expanded peripheral T cells.

CDR1 is SNHLY and CDR2 is FYNNEI in the germline V gene. Losses at the gene ends were 6 bases for V and 7 bases for J; bases not matched to a gene: 5. The CDR3 loop spans 13 amino acids. With regard to this clone: Its cognate antigen is unknown.

Clones were sequenced by immunoSEQ multiplex PCR, and TCRdb holds only the in-frame ones, with some missing. This sample has some 39,000 clones, with roughly 90% found just once. This TCR derives from an adult with an advanced solid tumor such as melanoma, head and neck, liver or kidney cancer. The sample here was CD4+ or CD8+ T cells sorted from blood, taken in a trial of the OX40 agonist ivuxolimab. V and J are TRBV2 and TRBJ2-2; TRBD1 matches 7 bases. CDR3 region: CASRDRESGELFF. The CDR3 coding sequence is TGTGCCAGCAGAGACAGGGAAAGCGGGGAGCTGTTTTTT.